This T cell receptor (beta chain) is drawn from a study of cytomegalovirus exposure and HLA in healthy donors. A multiplex PCR was run with 60 Vbeta primers and 13 Jbeta primers. Repertoires were generated with immunoSEQ multiplex PCR, while TCRdb's copy carries only in-frame clones and drops some. Among 150,000 to 200,000 clones, approximately 80% were seen once, and the ten largest hold about 4.4%. Germline assignment: CDR1 KGHSH and CDR2 LQKENI. This CDR3 is built from 13 residues. The sequencing input was PBMCs. V and J are TRBV18 and TRBJ2-5; D call uncertain. Gene TRBJ2-7 matches the end of the DNA better, so the J call may be wrong. The TCR originated in a woman between 50 and 59 years old in good health and CMV-seropositive. The CDR3 region has the DNA TGTGCCAGCTCACCCGGTGCAGGCTACGAGCAGTACTTC. It is translated as CASSPGAGYEQYF.